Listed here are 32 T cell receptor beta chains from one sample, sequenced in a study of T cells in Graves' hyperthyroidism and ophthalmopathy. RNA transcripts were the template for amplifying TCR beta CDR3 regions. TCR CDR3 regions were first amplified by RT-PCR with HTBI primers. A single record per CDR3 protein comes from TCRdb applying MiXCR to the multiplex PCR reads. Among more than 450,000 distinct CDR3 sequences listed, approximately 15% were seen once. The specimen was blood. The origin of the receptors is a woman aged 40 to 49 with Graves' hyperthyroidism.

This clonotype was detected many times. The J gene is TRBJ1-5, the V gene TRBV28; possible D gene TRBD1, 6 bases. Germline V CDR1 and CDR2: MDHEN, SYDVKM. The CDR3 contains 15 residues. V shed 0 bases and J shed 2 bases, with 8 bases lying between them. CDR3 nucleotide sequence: TGTGCCAGCAGTTTATGGTCAGGGGGCAATCAGCCCCAGCATTTT. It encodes CASSLWSGGNQPQHF.

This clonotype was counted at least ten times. This chain's CDR3 is CASSLSGRTGTDTQYF. The CDR3 DNA reads TGTGCCAGCAGTTTAAGCGGGAGGACGGGCACAGATACGCAGTATTTT. This chain uses TRBV27 with TRBJ2-3; the match to TRBD2 covers 9 bases. In germline, CDR1 is MNHEY, CDR2 SMNVEV (reference sequence). V shed 2 bases, J shed 1 base, and the junction held 4 bases outside the gene matches. The CDR3 is made up of 16 amino acids.

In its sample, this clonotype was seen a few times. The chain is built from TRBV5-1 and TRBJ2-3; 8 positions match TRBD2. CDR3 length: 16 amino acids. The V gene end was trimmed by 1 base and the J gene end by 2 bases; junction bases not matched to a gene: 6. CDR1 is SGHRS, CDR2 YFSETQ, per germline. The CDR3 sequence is CASSLREGRDTDTQYF. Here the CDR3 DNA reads TGCGCCAGCAGCTTGCGGGAGGGCCGGGACACAGATACGCAGTATTTT.

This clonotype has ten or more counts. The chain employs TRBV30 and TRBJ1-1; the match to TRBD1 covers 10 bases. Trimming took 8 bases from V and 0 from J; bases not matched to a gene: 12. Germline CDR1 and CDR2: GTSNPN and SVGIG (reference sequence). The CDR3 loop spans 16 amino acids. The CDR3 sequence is CAGTGAVSALNTEAFF. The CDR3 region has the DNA TGTGCCGGGACAGGGGCGGTCTCTGCCCTGAACACTGAAGCTTTCTTT. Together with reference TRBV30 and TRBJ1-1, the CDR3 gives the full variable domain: SQTIHQWPATLVQPVGSPLSLECTVEGTSNPNLYWYRQAAGRGLQLLFYSVGIGQISSEVPQNLSASRPQDRQFILSSKKLLLSDSGFYLCAGTGAVSALNTEAFFGQGTRLTVV.

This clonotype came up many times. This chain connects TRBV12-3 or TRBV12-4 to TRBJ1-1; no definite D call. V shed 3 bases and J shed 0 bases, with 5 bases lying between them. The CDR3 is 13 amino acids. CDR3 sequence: CASSFAVNTEAFF. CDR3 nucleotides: TGTGCCAGCAGTTTCGCAGTGAACACTGAAGCTTTCTTT.

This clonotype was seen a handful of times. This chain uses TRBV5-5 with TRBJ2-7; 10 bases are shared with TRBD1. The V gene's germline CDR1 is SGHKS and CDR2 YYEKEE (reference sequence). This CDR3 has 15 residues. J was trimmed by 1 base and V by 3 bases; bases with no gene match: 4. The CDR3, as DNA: TGTGCCAGCAGCTCCCAGGGACAGGGGTCCTACGAGCAGTACTTC. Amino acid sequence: CASSSQGQGSYEQYF. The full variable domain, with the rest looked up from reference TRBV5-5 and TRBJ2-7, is DAGVTQSPTHLIKTRGQQVTLRCSPISGHKSVSWYQQVLGQGPQFIFQYYEKEERGRGNFPDRFSARQFPNYSSELNVNALLLGDSALYLCASSSQGQGSYEQYFGPGTRLTVT.

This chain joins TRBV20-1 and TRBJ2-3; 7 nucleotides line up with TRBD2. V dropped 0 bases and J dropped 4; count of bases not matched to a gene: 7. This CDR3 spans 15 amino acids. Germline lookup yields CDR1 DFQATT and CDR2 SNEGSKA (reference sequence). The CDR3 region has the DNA TGCAGTGCTAGAGATCTACTAGCGAGCGCAGATACGCAGTATTTT. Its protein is CSARDLLASADTQYF.

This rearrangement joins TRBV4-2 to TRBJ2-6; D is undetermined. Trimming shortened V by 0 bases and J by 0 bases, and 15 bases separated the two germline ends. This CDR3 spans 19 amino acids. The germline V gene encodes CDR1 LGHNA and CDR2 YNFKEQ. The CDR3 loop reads CASSQDRALLSSGANVLTF. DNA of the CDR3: TGTGCCAGCAGCCAAGATCGGGCATTACTTAGCTCTGGGGCCAACGTCCTGACTTTC.

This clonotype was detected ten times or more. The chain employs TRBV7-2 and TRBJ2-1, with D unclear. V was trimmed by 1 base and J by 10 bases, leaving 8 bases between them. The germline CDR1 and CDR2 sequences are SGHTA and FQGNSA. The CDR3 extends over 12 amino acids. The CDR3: CASSLDLGEQFF. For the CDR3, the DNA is TGTGCCAGCAGCTTAGACCTGGGGGAGCAGTTCTTC.

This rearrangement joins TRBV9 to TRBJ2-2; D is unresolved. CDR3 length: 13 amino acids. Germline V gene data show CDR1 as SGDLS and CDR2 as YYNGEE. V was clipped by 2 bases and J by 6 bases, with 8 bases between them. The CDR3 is CASSVSSPGELFF. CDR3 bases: TGTGCCAGCAGCGTGTCTAGTCCCGGGGAGCTGTTTTTT.

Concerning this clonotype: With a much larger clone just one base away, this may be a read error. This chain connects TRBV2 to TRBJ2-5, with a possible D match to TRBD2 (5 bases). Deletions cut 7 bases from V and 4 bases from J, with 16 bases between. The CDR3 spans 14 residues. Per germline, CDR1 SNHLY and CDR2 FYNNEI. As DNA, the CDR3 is TGTGCCAGCACCTTGATGTCCAGCGGAGAGACCCAGTACTTC. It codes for CASTLMSSGETQYF.

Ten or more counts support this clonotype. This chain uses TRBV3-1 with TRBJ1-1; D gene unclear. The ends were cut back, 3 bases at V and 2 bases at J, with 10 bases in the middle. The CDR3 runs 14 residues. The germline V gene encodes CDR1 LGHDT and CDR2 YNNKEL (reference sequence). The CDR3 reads CASSQVGGNTEAFF. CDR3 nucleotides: TGTGCCAGCAGCCAGGTCGGCGGCAACACTGAAGCTTTCTTT.

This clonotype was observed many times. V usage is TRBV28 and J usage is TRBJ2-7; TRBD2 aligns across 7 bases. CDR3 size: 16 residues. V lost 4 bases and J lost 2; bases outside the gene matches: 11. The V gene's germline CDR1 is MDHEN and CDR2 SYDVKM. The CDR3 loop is CASSSPRLALPYEQYF. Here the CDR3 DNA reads TGTGCCAGCAGTTCGCCTAGACTAGCCCTCCCCTACGAGCAGTACTTC.

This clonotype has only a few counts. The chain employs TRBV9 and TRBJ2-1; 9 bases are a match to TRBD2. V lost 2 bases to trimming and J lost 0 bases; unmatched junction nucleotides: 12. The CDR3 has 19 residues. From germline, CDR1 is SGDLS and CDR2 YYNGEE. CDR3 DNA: TGTGCCAGCAGCGTCCTCCCGCTAGCGGGGATAAGCTCCTACAATGAGCAGTTCTTC. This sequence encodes CASSVLPLAGISSYNEQFF.

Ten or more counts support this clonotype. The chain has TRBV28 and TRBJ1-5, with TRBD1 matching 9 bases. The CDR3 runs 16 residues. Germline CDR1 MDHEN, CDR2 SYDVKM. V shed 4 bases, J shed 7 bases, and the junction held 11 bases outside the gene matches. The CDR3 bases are TGTGCCAGCAGTTGGGGCGGACAGGGGCAGGGACAGCCCCAGCATTTT. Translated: CASSWGGQGQGQPQHF. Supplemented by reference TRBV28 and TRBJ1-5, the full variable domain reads DVKVTQSSRYLVKRTGEKVFLECVQDMDHENMFWYRQDPGLGLRLIYFSYDVKMKEKGDIPEGYSVSREKKERFSLILESASTNQTSMYLCASSWGGQGQGQPQHFGDGTRLSIL.

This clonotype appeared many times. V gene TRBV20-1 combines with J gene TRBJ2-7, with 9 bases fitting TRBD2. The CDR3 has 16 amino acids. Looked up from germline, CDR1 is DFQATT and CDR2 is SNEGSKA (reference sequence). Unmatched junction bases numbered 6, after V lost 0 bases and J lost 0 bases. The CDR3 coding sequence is TGCAGTGCTAGAGATGATGCGGGAGGGCCCTCCTACGAGCAGTACTTC. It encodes CSARDDAGGPSYEQYF.

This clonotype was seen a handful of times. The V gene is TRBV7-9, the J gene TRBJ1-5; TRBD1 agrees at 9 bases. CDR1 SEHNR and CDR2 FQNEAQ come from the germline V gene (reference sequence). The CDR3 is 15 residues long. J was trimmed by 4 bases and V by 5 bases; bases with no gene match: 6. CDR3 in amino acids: CASSNEGQGNQPQHF. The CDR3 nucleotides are TGTGCCAGCAGCAACGAGGGACAGGGAAATCAGCCCCAGCATTTT.

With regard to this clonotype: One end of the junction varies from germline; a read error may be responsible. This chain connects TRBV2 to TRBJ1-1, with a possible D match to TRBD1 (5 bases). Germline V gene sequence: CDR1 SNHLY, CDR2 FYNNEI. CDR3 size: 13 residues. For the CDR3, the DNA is TGTGCCAGCGGACAAGAGATGAACGCTGAAGCTTTCTTT. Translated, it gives CASGQEMNAEAFF.

The CDR3 reads CASSRNPTGGVQETQYF. The CDR3 DNA reads TGTGCCAGCAGTCGAAATCCGACAGGGGGCGTCCAAGAGACCCAGTACTTC. The chain has TRBV6-2 or TRBV6-3 and TRBJ2-5; TRBD1 aligns across 10 bases. The CDR3 runs 17 residues. The V gene end was trimmed by 5 bases and the J gene end by 1 base; junction bases not matched to a gene: 10. The germline gives CDR1 MNHEY, CDR2 SVGEGT.

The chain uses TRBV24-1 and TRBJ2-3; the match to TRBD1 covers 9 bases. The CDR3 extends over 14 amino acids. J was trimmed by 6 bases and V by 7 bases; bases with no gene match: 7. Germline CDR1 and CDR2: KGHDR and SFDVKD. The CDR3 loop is CATRETGGEDTQYF. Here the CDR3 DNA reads TGTGCCACCAGGGAGACAGGGGGTGAGGATACGCAGTATTTT.

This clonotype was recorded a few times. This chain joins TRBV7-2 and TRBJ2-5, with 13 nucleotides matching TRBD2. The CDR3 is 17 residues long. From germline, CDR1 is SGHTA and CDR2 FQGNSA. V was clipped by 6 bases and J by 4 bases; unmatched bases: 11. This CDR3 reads CASRTSGLAGAGETQYF. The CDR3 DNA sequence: TGTGCCAGCAGGACTTCAGGACTAGCGGGAGCAGGAGAGACCCAGTACTTC.

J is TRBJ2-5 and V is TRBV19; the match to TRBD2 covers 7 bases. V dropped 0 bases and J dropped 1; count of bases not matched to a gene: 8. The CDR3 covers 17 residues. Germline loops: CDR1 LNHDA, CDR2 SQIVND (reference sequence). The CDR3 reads CASSIDSREPSQETQYF. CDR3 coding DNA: TGTGCCAGTAGTATAGATTCGCGGGAGCCTTCCCAAGAGACCCAGTACTTC.

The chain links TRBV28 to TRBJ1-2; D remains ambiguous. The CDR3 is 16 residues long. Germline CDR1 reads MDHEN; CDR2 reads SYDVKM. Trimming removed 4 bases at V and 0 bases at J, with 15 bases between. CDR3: CASSSGRPYTNYGYTF. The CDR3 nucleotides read TGTGCCAGCAGTTCGGGGAGACCCTATACTAACTATGGCTACACCTTC.

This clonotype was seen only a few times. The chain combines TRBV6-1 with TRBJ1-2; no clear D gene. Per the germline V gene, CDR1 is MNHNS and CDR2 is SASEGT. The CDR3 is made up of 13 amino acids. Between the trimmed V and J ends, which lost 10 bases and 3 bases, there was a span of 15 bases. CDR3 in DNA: TGTGCCACGAGGAATTACTATGACTATGGCTACACCTTC. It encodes CATRNYYDYGYTF.

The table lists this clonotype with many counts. The CDR3 here is CASSPTGSSYEQYF. CDR3 DNA sequence: TGTGCCAGCAGCCCGACAGGGAGCTCCTACGAGCAGTACTTC. The chain links TRBV18 to TRBJ2-7; 7 bases are a match to TRBD1. With 8 bases clipped from V and 0 bases from J, the junction kept 7 bases outside the gene matches. The CDR3 length is 14 residues. The germline gives CDR1 KGHSH, CDR2 LQKENI.

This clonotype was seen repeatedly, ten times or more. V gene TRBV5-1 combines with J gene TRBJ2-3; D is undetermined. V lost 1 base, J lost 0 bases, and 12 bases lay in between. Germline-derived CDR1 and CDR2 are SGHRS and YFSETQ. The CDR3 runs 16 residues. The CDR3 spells CASSLSLAESTDTQYF. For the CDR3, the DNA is TGCGCCAGCAGCTTGTCCTTGGCGGAGAGCACAGATACGCAGTATTTT.

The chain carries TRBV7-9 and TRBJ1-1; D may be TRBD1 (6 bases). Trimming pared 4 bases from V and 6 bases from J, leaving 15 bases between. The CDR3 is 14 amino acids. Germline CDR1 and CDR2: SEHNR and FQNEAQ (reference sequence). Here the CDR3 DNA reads TGTGCCAGCAGCTCCCCGGGCCAGGGGCCTGAAGCTTTCTTT. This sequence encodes CASSSPGQGPEAFF. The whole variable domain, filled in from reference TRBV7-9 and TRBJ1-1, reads DTGVSQNPRHKITKRGQNVTFRCDPISEHNRLYWYRQTLGQGPEFLTYFQNEAQLEKSRLLSDRFSAERPKGSFSTLEIQRTEQGDSAMYLCASSSPGQGPEAFFGQGTRLTVV.

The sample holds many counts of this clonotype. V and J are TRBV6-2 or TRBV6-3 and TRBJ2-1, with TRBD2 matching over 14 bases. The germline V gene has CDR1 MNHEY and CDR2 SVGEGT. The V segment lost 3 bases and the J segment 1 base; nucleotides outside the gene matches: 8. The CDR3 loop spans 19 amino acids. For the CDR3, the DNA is TGTGCCAGCAGTTATGGGACTAGCGGGAGAGTTTGGTCCTACAATGAGCAGTTCTTC. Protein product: CASSYGTSGRVWSYNEQFF.

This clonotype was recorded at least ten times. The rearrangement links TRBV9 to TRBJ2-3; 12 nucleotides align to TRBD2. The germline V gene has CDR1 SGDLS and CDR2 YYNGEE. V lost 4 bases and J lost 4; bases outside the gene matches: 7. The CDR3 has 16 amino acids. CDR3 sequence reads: CASSPPTSGSADTQYF. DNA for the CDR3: TGTGCCAGCAGCCCCCCGACTAGCGGGAGTGCAGATACGCAGTATTTT. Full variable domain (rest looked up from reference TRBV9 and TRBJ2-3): DSGVTQTPKHLITATGQRVTLRCSPRSGDLSVYWYQQSLDQGLQFLIQYYNGEERAKGNILERFSAQQFPDLHSELNLSSLELGDSALYFCASSPPTSGSADTQYFGPGTRLTVL.

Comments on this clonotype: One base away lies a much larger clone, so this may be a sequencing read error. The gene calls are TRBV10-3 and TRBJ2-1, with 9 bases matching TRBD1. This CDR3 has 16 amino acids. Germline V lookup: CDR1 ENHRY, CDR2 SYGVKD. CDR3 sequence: CAISESTGQGNNGQFF. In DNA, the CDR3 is TGTGCCATCAGTGAGTCAACGGGACAGGGCAACAATGGGCAGTTCTTC.

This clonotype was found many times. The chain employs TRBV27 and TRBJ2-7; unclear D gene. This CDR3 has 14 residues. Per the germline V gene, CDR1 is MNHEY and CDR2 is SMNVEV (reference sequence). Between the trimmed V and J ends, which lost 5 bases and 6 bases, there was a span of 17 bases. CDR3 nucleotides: TGTGCCAGCAGTCGAACGGAAGGCGGCCTCGAGCAGTACTTC. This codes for CASSRTEGGLEQYF.

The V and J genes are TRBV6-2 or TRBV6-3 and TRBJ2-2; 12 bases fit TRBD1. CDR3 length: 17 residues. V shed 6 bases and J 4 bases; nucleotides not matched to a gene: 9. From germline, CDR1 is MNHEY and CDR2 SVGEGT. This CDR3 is CASSSFPGQGATGELFF. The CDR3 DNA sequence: TGTGCCAGCAGCAGTTTCCCGGGACAGGGGGCCACCGGGGAGCTGTTTTTT.